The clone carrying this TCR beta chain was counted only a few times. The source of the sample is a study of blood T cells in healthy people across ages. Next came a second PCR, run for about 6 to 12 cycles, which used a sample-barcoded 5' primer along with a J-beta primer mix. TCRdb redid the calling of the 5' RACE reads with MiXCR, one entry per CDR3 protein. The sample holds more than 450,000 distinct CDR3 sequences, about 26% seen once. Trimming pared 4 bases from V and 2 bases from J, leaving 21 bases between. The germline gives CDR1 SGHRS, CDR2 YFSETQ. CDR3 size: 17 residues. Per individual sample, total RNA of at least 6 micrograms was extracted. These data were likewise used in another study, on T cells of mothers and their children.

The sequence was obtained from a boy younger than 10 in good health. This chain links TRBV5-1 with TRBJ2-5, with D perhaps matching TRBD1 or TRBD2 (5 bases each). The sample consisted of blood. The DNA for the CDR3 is TGCGCCAGCAGCCCATCGGGAAAGGGGAACCTACAAGAGACCCAGTACTTC. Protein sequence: CASSPSGKGNLQETQYF.